This T cell receptor beta chain was identified in a study of Ad26.COV2.S vaccination and SARS-CoV-2 variants. Generated by immunoSEQ multiplex PCR, the TCRdb table keeps only in-frame clones and is missing some. The data contain about 680,000 clones, about 90% of them singletons. The CDR3 extends over 17 amino acids. The trim removed 7 bases at V and 7 bases at J, leaving 9 bases unmatched. The germline V gene encodes CDR1 SEHNR and CDR2 FQNEAQ (reference sequence). Stated treatment: around 19 received Ad26.COV2.S at low or high dose, single or two shots; 5 received placebo; per-sample allocation not given. Sample collection was performed on day 63 after the first vaccine or placebo injection.

The sequencing here drew on peripheral blood, taken in a trial of Ad26.COV2.S vaccine versus placebo. The sequence came from a person aged 18-65 years who received the Ad26.COV2.S COVID-19 vaccine or a placebo. This chain connects TRBV7-9 to TRBJ2-2; 16 nucleotides match TRBD2. DNA of the CDR3: TGTGCCAGCACGGGACTAGCGGGAGGGCCGGGGAACGGGGAGCTGTTTTTT. This codes for CASTGLAGGPGNGELFF. The whole variable domain, remainder taken from reference TRBV7-9 and TRBJ2-2, is DTGVSQNPRHKITKRGQNVTFRCDPISEHNRLYWYRQTLGQGPEFLTYFQNEAQLEKSRLLSDRFSAERPKGSFSTLEIQRTEQGDSAMYLCASTGLAGGPGNGELFFGEGSRLTVL.